This T cell receptor beta chain appears in the sequencing data of a study of blood T cell repertoires in COVID-19. Study information: Researchers got acute and convalescent COVID-19 samples from the United States, Italy and Spain. PBMCs, B-cell-depleted T cells, or T cells were the source of the cDNA or gDNA that made up the material.

In the original processing: By means of reference gene primer amplification, nucleated cell counts were estimated. The protocol was immunoSEQ multiplex PCR, while the TCRdb copy is restricted to in-frame clones and leaves out a portion. V, J and clone size are those of that table, while D and trimming were read from the DNA. Among about 65,000 clones listed, about 75% were seen once. Worth noting for this clone: A read error may account for a junction end that differs from germline.

The receptor was isolated from a human donor in a cohort sampled during active COVID-19. Sample: peripheral blood.

The CDR3 here is CASSQGGLPTNEKLFF. CDR3 coding DNA: TGCGCCAGCAGCCAAGGGGGGCTACCAACAAATGAAAAACTGTTTTTT. The genes are TRBV4-3 and TRBJ1-4; D is possibly TRBD1 (6 bases). The CDR3 loop spans 16 amino acids. CDR1 is LGHNA and CDR2 is YSLEER in the germline V gene.